This T cell receptor (beta chain) is drawn from a study of blood T cell repertoires in COVID-19. Looking at the study overall: The samples span acute and convalescent COVID-19 from the United States, Italy and Spain.

This table comes from immunoSEQ multiplex PCR, and its TCRdb copy is limited to in-frame clones, with some not included. The sample has around 31,000 clones, 85% to 90% seen once. J was trimmed by 10 bases and V by 3 bases; bases with no gene match: 7. The CDR3 length is 14 residues. Germline assignment: CDR1 MDHEN and CDR2 SYDVKM. The genes are TRBV28 and TRBJ1-5; 9 bases are a match to TRBD1. The sequenced sample consisted of peripheral blood. This receptor was identified in a man of 80 years or more with acute or convalescent COVID-19. The CDR3 is CASSLGDRDLPQHF. The DNA of the CDR3 is TGTGCCAGCAGTTTGGGGGACAGGGATCTACCCCAGCATTTT.